These 20 T cell receptor beta chains originate from one sample sequenced in a study of identical twins (dated by TCRdb to between 2015 and 2016). The library was obtained by 5' RACE. The data were produced on an Illumina HiSeq 2000. The public reads were reanalyzed by TCRdb: fastp trimming at Q25, MiXCR alignment, in-frame beta chains only. Rows with a matching CDR3 protein are joined into one entry that keeps the most common DNA and genes. The sample has roughly 630,000 distinct CDR3 sequences on record, 7.1% of them singletons. Roughly 1.6% of the sample is held by the ten biggest clonotypes. These data were also filed under a second study, of yellow fever vaccine responses in identical twins.

The source material was PBMCs. These receptors all stem from a young woman in good health.

CDR3 amino acids: CSVEGLLYEQYF. CDR3 sequence (DNA): TGCAGTGTTGAGGGACTGCTCTACGAGCAGTACTTC. The rearrangement uses TRBV20-1 and TRBJ2-7; a possible D gene is TRBD2 (6 bases). This CDR3 comprises 12 residues. The germline V gene has CDR1 DFQATT and CDR2 SNEGSKA (reference sequence). The V end lost 7 bases, the J end lost 3 bases, and 13 bases lay between the germline ends.

The V gene is TRBV24-1, the J gene TRBJ2-1; 7 bases fit TRBD1. The CDR3 consists of 16 residues. The J segment lost 0 bases and the V segment lost 3 bases, leaving 4 bases of the junction unmatched. Germline CDR1 reads KGHDR; CDR2 reads SFDVKD. The CDR3 loop reads CATSDKRDSSYNEQFF. DNA for the CDR3: TGTGCCACCAGTGATAAAAGGGACAGCTCCTACAATGAGCAGTTCTTC.

Many counts were recorded for this clonotype. V is TRBV28 and J is TRBJ2-1, with 12 bases fitting TRBD1. Losses at the gene ends were 5 bases for V and 8 bases for J; bases not matched to a gene: 10. There are 16 residues in the CDR3. Germline assignment: CDR1 MDHEN and CDR2 SYDVKM. The CDR3 region is CASSTNPGTGGHEQFF. CDR3 DNA: TGTGCCAGCAGTACGAATCCCGGGACAGGGGGCCATGAGCAGTTCTTC.

This clonotype was counted a few times. The rearrangement joins TRBV6-2 or TRBV6-3 to TRBJ2-2; the D gene is possibly TRBD1 (6 bases). Germline assignment: CDR1 MNHEY and CDR2 SVGEGT. The CDR3 loop spans 15 amino acids. With 2 bases removed from V and 5 bases from J, the gap between germline ends came to 12 bases. CDR3 bases: TGTGCCAGCAGTTACCGAGACAGGATTACCGGGGAGCTGTTTTTT. This gives the protein CASSYRDRITGELFF.

There are many counts of this clonotype. DNA for the CDR3: TGTGCCAGCTGGGGGACCGGGGAGCTGTTTTTT. This encodes CASWGTGELFF. This chain joins TRBV12-3 or TRBV12-4 and TRBJ2-2; TRBD1 or TRBD2 may be the D gene (5 bases each). This CDR3 has 11 amino acids. Trimming pared 8 bases from V and 5 bases from J, leaving 6 bases between.

In this sample, this clonotype turned up many times. V is TRBV5-1 and J is TRBJ2-1; 8 bases line up with TRBD2. Germline assignment: CDR1 SGHRS and CDR2 YFSETQ. The J segment lost 0 bases and the V segment lost 2 bases, leaving 1 base of the junction unmatched. CDR3 length: 15 amino acids. CDR3 protein: CASSFSGTSYNEQFF. CDR3 coding DNA: TGCGCCAGCAGCTTTAGCGGGACCTCCTACAATGAGCAGTTCTTC.

The J gene is TRBJ2-1, the V gene TRBV11-1, with D tentatively TRBD1 or TRBD2 (6 bases each). The CDR3 consists of 16 residues. The V gene lost 0 bases and the J gene lost 2 bases, with 11 bases spanning the gap. The germline V gene encodes CDR1 SGHAT and CDR2 FQDESV (reference sequence). CDR3 residues: CASSLALGGAYNEQFF. CDR3 sequence (DNA): TGTGCCAGCAGCTTAGCGCTGGGGGGCGCCTACAATGAGCAGTTCTTC.

The genes are TRBV24-1 and TRBJ2-5, with 10 bases matching TRBD1. Trimming removed 3 bases from V and 5 bases from J; junction bases left unmatched: 11. Germline lookup yields CDR1 KGHDR and CDR2 SFDVKD. The CDR3 has 17 amino acids. The CDR3 protein is CATSDRLRDRGRETQYF. Written as DNA, the CDR3 is TGTGCCACCAGTGATCGGCTCCGGGACAGGGGTAGGGAGACCCAGTACTTC.

There are many counts of this clonotype. The chain carries TRBV7-9 and TRBJ2-5; D not resolved. The CDR3 loop spans 13 amino acids. The V end lost 6 bases, the J end lost 4 bases, and 12 bases lay between the germline ends. Germline V lookup: CDR1 SEHNR, CDR2 FQNEAQ (reference sequence). The CDR3 loop reads CASSLGRPETQYF. The CDR3 DNA sequence: TGTGCCAGCAGTCTTGGCAGACCAGAGACCCAGTACTTC.

The V and J genes are TRBV20-1 and TRBJ1-2; the match to TRBD1 covers 9 bases. Germline V gives CDR1 DFQATT, CDR2 SNEGSKA (reference sequence). The CDR3 length is 12 residues. J gave up 2 bases and V 6 bases, and 1 base lay outside the gene matches. Here the CDR3 DNA reads TGCAGTGCAGGGACAGGGAACTATGGCTACACCTTC. Encoded protein: CSAGTGNYGYTF.

In its sample, this clonotype was seen many times. V usage is TRBV4-1 and J usage is TRBJ2-1; D uncertain. The CDR3 spans 13 residues. Germline V gene data show CDR1 as MGHRA and CDR2 as YSYEKL. V lost 4 bases and J lost 7, with 11 bases in between. This CDR3 reads CASSLPSRNEQFF. The CDR3 DNA follows: TGCGCCAGCAGCCTACCATCTCGGAATGAGCAGTTCTTC.

This clonotype was recorded at least ten times. In nucleotides, the CDR3 is TGTGCCAGCAGAACACGGACTAGCGGGTTCTACGAGCAGTACTTC. The encoded protein is CASRTRTSGFYEQYF. This chain uses TRBV28 with TRBJ2-7, with 11 nucleotides matching TRBD2. CDR3 size: 15 residues. V shed 6 bases, J shed 3 bases, and the junction held 7 bases outside the gene matches. Germline V CDR1 and CDR2: MDHEN, SYDVKM.

This clonotype was seen a handful of times. The gene calls are TRBV5-1 and TRBJ2-2, with D maybe TRBD1 (6 bases). Germline V CDR1 and CDR2: SGHRS, YFSETQ. The CDR3 has 13 amino acids. The V end was cut by 3 bases, the J end by 9 bases, with 12 bases between. This chain's CDR3 is CASSWGPLRELFF. In nucleotides, the CDR3 is TGCGCCAGCAGCTGGGGGCCTCTTCGGGAGCTGTTTTTT.

This clonotype has just a few counts. The CDR3 protein is CSAPGGVSKNIQYF. CDR3 bases: TGCAGTGCCCCGGGAGGGGTAAGCAAAAACATTCAGTACTTC. This sequence joins TRBV20-1 and TRBJ2-4; 8 positions agree with TRBD2. J lost 3 bases, V lost 6 bases, and 7 bases had no gene match. CDR1 and CDR2 (germline): DFQATT, SNEGSKA (reference sequence). The CDR3 contains 14 residues.

This chain joins TRBV29-1 and TRBJ2-5; tentatively, D is TRBD1 or TRBD2 (5 bases each). The CDR3 runs 12 residues. V lost 7 bases, J lost 5 bases, and 14 bases lay in between. CDR1 and CDR2 (germline): SQVTM, ANQGSEA. CDR3 coding DNA: TGCAGCGCCAGGGACCCACAGGAGACCCAGTACTTC. Its translation: CSARDPQETQYF.

There are many counts of this clonotype. The chain recombines TRBV29-1 with TRBJ2-1, with TRBD1 as a possible D gene (6 bases). The CDR3 length is 22 residues. Trimming removed 0 bases at V and 3 bases at J, with 33 bases between. Germline V gene sequence: CDR1 SQVTM, CDR2 ANQGSEA. The CDR3 region has the DNA TGCAGCGTTGAAGACATCCTTAGGGGGACACAAGAAAAAACCCATTACTACAATGAGCAGTTCTTC. Translation: CSVEDILRGTQEKTHYYNEQFF.

This clonotype appeared a few times. The genes are TRBV24-1 and TRBJ2-3; no clear D gene. The germline V gene encodes CDR1 KGHDR and CDR2 SFDVKD. With 5 bases removed from V and 1 base from J, the gap between germline ends came to 15 bases. This CDR3 is 16 amino acids long. This CDR3 reads CATSGNRASGTDTQYF. In DNA form, the CDR3 reads TGTGCCACCAGTGGTAACCGGGCAAGTGGCACAGATACGCAGTATTTT.

At least ten counts were recorded for this clonotype. The chain employs TRBV29-1 and TRBJ2-1, with D perhaps TRBD1 (5 bases). The germline V gene encodes CDR1 SQVTM and CDR2 ANQGSEA. The V and J ends lost 6 bases and 4 bases respectively, with 13 bases between them. The CDR3 totals 13 residues. The CDR3 loop reads CSVAPGWYNEQFF. DNA for the CDR3: TGCAGCGTGGCCCCAGGGTGGTACAATGAGCAGTTCTTC.

Ten or more counts support this clonotype. The rearrangement uses TRBV29-1 and TRBJ2-7; TRBD1 or TRBD2 may be the D gene (6 bases each). Germline lookup yields CDR1 SQVTM and CDR2 ANQGSEA. The CDR3 covers 15 residues. The V and J ends lost 0 bases and 3 bases respectively, with 15 bases between them. The CDR3 DNA sequence: TGCAGCGTTGAAGAGGATCTAGGGGGGAGCTACGAGCAGTACTTC. This gives the protein CSVEEDLGGSYEQYF.

This clonotype was seen only a few times. The rearrangement links TRBV11-2 to TRBJ2-1; either TRBD1 or TRBD2 may supply D (6 bases each). The CDR3 runs to 18 residues. Trimming stripped 4 bases from V and 0 bases from J, with 19 bases between. Germline CDR1 is SGHAT and CDR2 is FQNNGV. CDR3 nucleotides: TGTGCCAGCAGCTCGACCCGGGGGCCTCCGAGCTCCTACAATGAGCAGTTCTTC. It specifies CASSSTRGPPSSYNEQFF.